These 8 T cell receptor beta chains came from one sample sequenced in a study of control samples from healthy donors and cancer patients. The assay was immunoSEQ multiplex PCR, and TCRdb's table has in-frame clones only and misses some. The top ten clones hold 13% to 15% of a sample with roughly 160,000 clones, roughly 94% of them seen once. The sequencing input was PBMCs. The receptors derive from a man aged 55 to 70 with colorectal cancer.

The V and J genes are TRBV7-7 and TRBJ2-5; D not resolved. Per the germline V gene, CDR1 is SSHAT and CDR2 is FNYEAQ (reference sequence). The CDR3 runs to 13 residues. V lost 4 bases, J lost 2 bases, and 8 bases lay in between. The CDR3 DNA follows: TGTGCCAGCAGCTCCCTATCTCAAGAGACCCAGTACTTC. Its protein is CASSSLSQETQYF.

The chain joins TRBV6-6 to TRBJ2-7, with TRBD2 matching over 7 bases. This CDR3 is built from 16 residues. J gave up 3 bases and V 2 bases, and 10 bases lay outside the gene matches. The germline V gene encodes CDR1 MNHNY and CDR2 SVGAGI (reference sequence). CDR3 sequence reads: CASSYPERGFFYEQYF. CDR3 coding DNA: TGTGCCAGCAGTTACCCGGAGCGGGGATTCTTCTACGAGCAGTACTTC.

This chain joins TRBV4-1 and TRBJ2-7, with 9 bases fitting TRBD1. This CDR3 is built from 14 residues. Germline CDR1 MGHRA, CDR2 YSYEKL. J was trimmed by 2 bases and V by 6 bases; bases with no gene match: 5. The CDR3 sequence is CASRGRQGAYEQYF. The CDR3 DNA sequence: TGCGCCAGCAGAGGTAGACAGGGGGCCTACGAGCAGTACTTC.

The J gene is TRBJ2-7, the V gene TRBV6-2 or TRBV6-3, with D possibly matching TRBD2 (6 bases). The CDR3 extends over 14 amino acids. With 2 bases removed from V and 3 bases from J, the gap between germline ends came to 11 bases. Germline CDR1 MNHEY, CDR2 SVGEGT. Written as DNA, the CDR3 is TGTGCCAGCAGTTACATGTGGGGGGACTACGAGCAGTACTTC. This codes for CASSYMWGDYEQYF.

The chain recombines TRBV5-1 with TRBJ2-3; D is perhaps TRBD2 (5 bases). Trimming stripped 1 base from V and 4 bases from J, with 13 bases between. The CDR3 has 15 amino acids. The germline CDR1 and CDR2 sequences are SGHRS and YFSETQ. The CDR3, as DNA: TGCGCCAGCAGCTTGCCGCCCGGAGGACCAGATACGCAGTATTTT. It yields the protein CASSLPPGGPDTQYF. Looking up the rest from reference TRBV5-1 and TRBJ2-3 gives the full variable domain: KAGVTQTPRYLIKTRGQQVTLSCSPISGHRSVSWYQQTPGQGLQFLFEYFSETQRNKGNFPGRFSGRQFSNSRSEMNVSTLELGDSALYLCASSLPPGGPDTQYFGPGTRLTVL.

The chain employs TRBV27 and TRBJ2-6, with D possibly TRBD1 on 6 matching bases. CDR1 and CDR2 from the germline V gene are MNHEY and SMNVEV (reference sequence). This CDR3 has 18 residues. Trimming removed 5 bases at V and 2 bases at J, with 19 bases between. The CDR3 sequence is CASSPLGDKVTGANVLTF. The CDR3 DNA follows: TGTGCCAGCAGTCCCCTGGGGGACAAGGTAACTGGGGCCAACGTCCTGACTTTC.

The chain links TRBV27 to TRBJ2-3; 8 nucleotides match TRBD2. The CDR3 has 13 amino acids. The germline V gene has CDR1 MNHEY and CDR2 SMNVEV (reference sequence). The V gene end was trimmed by 5 bases and the J gene end by 4 bases; junction bases not matched to a gene: 2. The CDR3 loop reads CASSKLAADTQYF. The CDR3 DNA sequence: TGTGCCAGCAGTAAACTAGCGGCAGATACGCAGTATTTT.

V gene TRBV6-5 combines with J gene TRBJ1-2; 7 bases are a match to TRBD1. Trimming at V came to 2 bases and at J to 5 bases, leaving 8 bases not matched to a gene. Germline loops: CDR1 MNHEY, CDR2 SVGAGI. This CDR3 is 15 amino acids long. The CDR3, as DNA: TGTGCCAGCAGTTACACCTTTGGGACAGATTATGGCTACACCTTC. Translation: CASSYTFGTDYGYTF.